Listed here is a single TCR beta chain. In its sample, this clone was seen a few times. Its cognate antigen has yet to be identified. No clone much larger than this one lies a single base away; base qualities are absent. The data belong to a study of blood T cell repertoires in COVID-19 (dated by TCRdb to 2018 to 2020). About the investigation overall: The collaborator samples originated in the United States, Italy and Spain and spanned the acute and convalescent phases of COVID-19. The prospective study material was composed of cDNA or gDNA derived from T cells, B-cell-depleted T cells, or PBMCs. Subjects who had been exposed to COVID-19, were actively infected with it, or had recovered from it provided the deeply sampled blood TCRbeta repertoires that made up the dataset. A freely available public database, intended as a resource for researchers studying the immune response to SARS-CoV-2, is where the repertoires were released. Samples came from the ongoing ImmuneRACE study (first 160 participants) plus 1,254 subjects from 6 global collaborators. The sample metadata nearly always contained a de-identified subject ID, COVID-19 status, age in years and sex. Where available, HLA class I and class II types were obtained from metadata supplied by the sample provider rather than from assay-based typing. The study at large found these results: How much clinical and demographic metadata was included differed by source and by participant, and the metadata was provided uncurated.

Sequences MDHEN (CDR1) and SYDVKM (CDR2) are obtained from the germline V gene. The junction shows trimming of 5 bases on V and 6 bases on J, and the gene matches do not reach 9 bases of it. The CDR3 contains 15 residues, cysteine and phenylalanine counted. The sequence is cut down to CDR3 DNA, 45 bases in frame from base 1. Whole blood was collected in K2EDTA tubes by collaborating institutions according to the institutions' own protocols. For TCRbeta analysis, collaborator samples were shipped as frozen whole blood, as isolated PBMCs, or as DNA extracted from either sample type. TCRbeta CDR3 regions were amplified from genomic DNA using the immunoSEQ Assay, a bias-controlled multiplex PCR. Per the authors' processing: The number of nucleated cells in each sample was estimated from the amplification of reference gene primers within the assay. Sequence reads were collapsed and filtered to measure the absolute abundance of every unique TCRbeta CDR3 rearrangement. For each sample, productive Simpson clonality was calculated by taking the square root of Simpson's diversity index across productive rearrangements. Here the immuneACCESS table is served through TCRdb, limited to in-frame sequences with V and J called. Missing clones are a known gap in these copies; in checked studies unresolved V genes cover under half, and the rest lacks a known reason. V, J and clone size reflect that table, while D and trimming were determined from the DNA. A total of hundreds of thousands of clones appear in this sample, 83% of them only once. Roughly 2.5% of the sample rests with the top ten.

This TCR came from a woman between 40 and 50 years old with active or convalescent COVID-19. Here the chain combines TRBV28 and TRBJ1-2, and 10 junction bases match TRBD1. The material sequenced was peripheral blood. The CDR3 region reads CASSTSGTGDDGYTF. The DNA sequence reads TGTGCCAGCAGTACCTCTGGGACAGGGGACGATGGCTACACCTTC.